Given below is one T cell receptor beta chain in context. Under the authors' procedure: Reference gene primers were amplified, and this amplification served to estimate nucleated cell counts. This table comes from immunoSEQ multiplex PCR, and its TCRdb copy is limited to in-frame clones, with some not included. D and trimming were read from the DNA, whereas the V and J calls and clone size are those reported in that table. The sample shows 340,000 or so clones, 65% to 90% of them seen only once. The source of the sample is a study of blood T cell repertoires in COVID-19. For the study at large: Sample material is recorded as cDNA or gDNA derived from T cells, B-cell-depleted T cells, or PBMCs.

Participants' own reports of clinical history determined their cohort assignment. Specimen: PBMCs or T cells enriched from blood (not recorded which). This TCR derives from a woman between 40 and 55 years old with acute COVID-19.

Written as DNA, the CDR3 is TGTGCCAGCAGCTACCCGGGACAGGGCCCCTACAATGAGCAGTTCTTC. It is translated as CASSYPGQGPYNEQFF. The chain couples TRBV7-8 to TRBJ2-1; 9 bases fit TRBD1. Germline assignment: CDR1 SGHVS and CDR2 FQNEAQ. This CDR3 region has 16 residues. V was pared by 4 bases and J by 2 bases, with 6 bases of the junction left unmatched.